Listed here is a single T cell receptor (beta chain). The length of the CDR3 is 16 residues. The germline V gene encodes CDR1 MNHEY and CDR2 SMNVEV (reference sequence). This specimen comes from a study of CXCR3-negative and CXCR3-positive naive CD8 T cells. UMI-tagged TRB cDNA libraries were built via 5' RACE. TCRdb re-called the 5' RACE reads; every CDR3 protein appears as one record, without DNA. The sample data list around 96,000 distinct CDR3 sequences. This TCR came from a human donor in good health. Some clones in this sample may be carry-over from other donors' samples. The chain couples TRBV27 to TRBJ2-1; absent DNA, TCRdb's TRBD2 call cannot be checked. Sample: naive CXCR3- CD8+ T cells from blood. Subset denoted: CD45RO-CCR7+CD27+CD95- naive CD8+ T cells lacking CXCR3 (TNR3-). This chain's CDR3 is CASGPVWGLADNEQFF.